The clone carrying this T cell receptor (beta chain) showed up many times. Trimming took off 9 bases at V and 12 bases at J, with 23 bases between the two ends. The CDR3 sequence is 13 residues long. Per the germline V gene, CDR1 is SNHLY and CDR2 is FYNNEI. TCRdb passed the PCR reads through MiXCR, listing each CDR3 protein once. The sample has over 600,000 distinct CDR3 sequences, nearly 20% seen once; the top ten hold roughly 0.9%. These data are taken from a study of molecular identifiers for immune sequencing clone quantification. Sorting was used to obtain naive CD8 T cells (CD8+CD4-CCR7+CD45RA+).

This rearrangement joins TRBV2 to TRBJ1-1; D possibly corresponds to TRBD1 (5 bases). The source is a human donor in good health. Some libraries in this study had Jurkat cell RNA spiked in. Sequencing input: naive CD8+ T cells from blood, with Jurkat cell RNA spiked in. Subset defined: FACS-sorted CD8+CD4-CCR7+CD45RA+ naive T cells. CDR3 protein: CARKVRDSLETFF. In DNA form, the CDR3 reads TGTGCCAGAAAAGTTAGGGACTCCCTCGAGACTTTCTTT.